A single T cell receptor (beta chain) is shown here with its context. Its recognized antigen is unknown. Base qualities are not at hand, and no much larger clone is one base apart. Including cysteine and phenylalanine, the CDR3 has 14 amino acids. Kept here is only the CDR3 DNA, which spans 42 bases and is read in frame from base 1. This sample was taken from a study of cytomegalovirus exposure and HLA in healthy donors (dated by TCRdb to 2016 to 2017). In the study overall: According to a later analysis, one platform produced both the roughly 120 validation repertoires and the approximately 670 repertoires of the first cohort. In addition to the first cohort of 666 subjects, a separate validation cohort of about 120 different subjects was used. The study aimed to test whether signatures of past pathogen exposure could be identified by cataloging public T cell receptors. To predict cytomegalovirus infection status, the study brought together high-throughput TCR immunosequencing, statistical association of individual TCRs with disease status, and machine learning. Broad study findings and their caveats: Cytomegalovirus status was reported to be diagnosed by the classifier with high specificity and sensitivity in both the original and validation cohorts. The study listed 164 TCR beta chains as associated with cytomegalovirus. In vitro tests confirmed that a few of the cytomegalovirus-associated TCR beta chains recognize cytomegalovirus antigens. The authors suggested that the approach could potentially be generalized to other disease states and immunological phenotypes. A later analysis lacked HLA typing for the validation cohort, so it scored co-occurrence in that cohort across all 120 or so repertoires. In a later analysis, TCRs clustered in the first cohort were found to also tend to co-occur in the roughly 120 validation repertoires, with approximately 95% of cluster scores above 0. Most TCR sequences were seen in very few donors, while some public TCRs were found in many individuals.

The method behind the library was the immunoSEQ multiplex PCR assay. Regarding the original processing steps: A statistical classification framework was built to diagnose cytomegalovirus status from the catalog of TCR beta chain sequences. TCRdb took over this immuneACCESS table, retaining in-frame rearrangements with V and J assigned. Such tables are incomplete; in checked studies, under half of the missing clones stem from an unresolved V gene, and the remainder is unexplained. V, J and clone size reflect that table, while D and trimming were determined from the DNA. This sample comprises fewer than 200,000 clones, around nine tenths of them detected only once. The ten largest clones add up to 7.2% of the sample. Separate from the roughly 650-subject first cohort, the validation cohort of roughly 120 subjects was the group to which the donors belonged.

Sequenced material: PBMCs. In this chain, TRBV21-1 is recombined with TRBJ2-5; the DNA was not used to check the table's D call, TRBD2. TRBV21-1 corresponds to a pseudogene. The receptor was isolated from a man aged 25-45 years in good health and CMV-seropositive. The CDR3 loop reads CASSKGADQETQYF. The sequenced DNA is TGTGCCAGCAGCAAAGGTGCGGACCAAGAGACCCAGTACTTC.